These T cell receptor beta chains were read from a single sample in a study of T cell responses to AZD1222 COVID-19 vaccine. The repertoire was sequenced with immunoSEQ multiplex PCR; TCRdb's copy has only in-frame clones and lacks some. The sample has over 150,000 clones; around nine tenths are singletons. The sequencing here drew on peripheral blood, taken on day 0 of AZD1222 vaccination. Source of these receptors: an adult in good health. The CDR3 runs from the conserved cysteine through the conserved F or W. The order of the fields is V gene, J gene, CDR3 length, clone size, D gene, CDR3 protein, CDR3 DNA. D genes are given only for firm matches. Some rows have no size entry. The others give once, few or many, or a class for an expanded clone.

>TRBV7-3|TRBJ1-6|14|NA|TRBD1
CASRLQGADSPLHF
TGTGCCAGCAGACTACAGGGGGCTGACTCACCCCTCCACTTT
>TRBV28|TRBJ1-1|14|once|NA
CASSFPSRGTEAFF
TGTGCCAGCAGTTTCCCAAGCAGGGGCACTGAAGCTTTCTTT
>TRBV28|TRBJ2-3|13|NA|NA
CASSPDNGDTQYF
TGTGCCAGCAGTCCAGACAATGGGGATACGCAGTATTTT
>TRBV19|TRBJ1-4|14|NA|NA
CASSHQGIGEKLFF
TGTGCCAGTAGCCACCAGGGGATTGGTGAAAAACTGTTTTTT
>TRBV11-1|TRBJ1-4|14|NA|NA
CASSLNRAVEKLFF
TGTGCCAGCAGCTTGAACAGGGCCGTAGAAAAACTGTTTTTT
>TRBV7-3|TRBJ1-1|16|NA|NA
CASSLRGWGGNTEAFF
TGTGCCAGCAGCTTAAGAGGCTGGGGAGGGAACACTGAAGCTTTCTTT
>TRBV28|TRBJ1-5|13|NA|NA
CASQWTANQPQHF
TGTGCCAGCCAGTGGACCGCCAATCAGCCCCAGCATTTT
>TRBV7-2|TRBJ2-1|13|NA|NA
CASTGPRYNEQFF
TGTGCCAGCACAGGACCCAGGTACAATGAGCAGTTCTTC
>TRBV10-3|TRBJ1-2|12|NA|NA
CAIRAGLYGYTF
TGTGCCATCAGGGCAGGTCTTTATGGCTACACCTTC
>TRBV3-1/TRBV3-2|TRBJ1-2|15|few|NA
CASSQRTVANYGYTF
TGTGCCAGCAGCCAAAGGACGGTAGCTAACTATGGCTACACCTTC
>TRBV7-2|TRBJ2-7|15|NA|TRBD1
CASSSGTASSYEQYF
TGTGCCAGCAGCTCTGGGACAGCCAGCTCCTACGAGCAGTACTTC
>TRBV10-3|TRBJ2-3|19|few|TRBD2
CAISDPGTSGRPSTDTQYF
TGTGCCATCAGTGACCCAGGGACTAGCGGGAGGCCTAGCACAGATACGCAGTATTTT
>TRBV19|TRBJ1-1|14|NA|TRBD1
CASSIGQAGTEAFF
TGTGCCAGTAGCATTGGACAGGCGGGCACTGAAGCTTTCTTT
>TRBV6-2/TRBV6-3|TRBJ1-1|15|NA|NA
CASSPLRVMNTEAFF
TGTGCCAGCAGTCCGCTTAGGGTTATGAACACTGAAGCTTTCTTT
>TRBV5-1|TRBJ1-5|15|NA|NA
CASSWGENSNQPQHF
TGCGCCAGCAGCTGGGGAGAAAATAGCAATCAGCCCCAGCATTTT
>TRBV5-1|TRBJ1-1|15|NA|TRBD1
CASRQQQGASTEAFF
TGCGCCAGCCGGCAACAACAGGGGGCGAGCACTGAAGCTTTCTTT
>TRBV6-6|TRBJ2-2|16|once|TRBD1
CASRPSGQLNTGELFF
TGTGCCAGCAGACCCTCGGGACAGCTAAACACCGGGGAGCTGTTTTTT
>TRBV29-1|TRBJ1-3|14|few|NA
CSVETAESGNTIYF
TGCAGCGTTGAAACAGCAGAGTCTGGAAACACCATATATTTT
>TRBV28|TRBJ1-5|14|NA|NA
CASSSGMGNQPQHF
TGTGCCAGCAGTTCAGGGATGGGCAATCAGCCCCAGCATTTT